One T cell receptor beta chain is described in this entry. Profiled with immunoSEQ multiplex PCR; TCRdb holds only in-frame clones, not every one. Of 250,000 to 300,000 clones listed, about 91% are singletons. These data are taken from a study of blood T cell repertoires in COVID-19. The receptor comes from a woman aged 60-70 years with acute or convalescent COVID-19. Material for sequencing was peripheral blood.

The CDR3: CASVPGTYNEKLFF. In DNA, the CDR3 is TGTGCCAGCGTACCCGGGACTTATAATGAAAAACTGTTTTTT. The chain uses TRBV28 and TRBJ1-4; the D gene is possibly TRBD1 (5 bases). The CDR3 consists of 14 residues. Germline V gene lookup returns CDR1 MDHEN and CDR2 SYDVKM. V lost 8 bases and J lost 4, with 14 bases in between. The full variable domain, rest sourced from reference TRBV28 and TRBJ1-4, is DVKVTQSSRYLVKRTGEKVFLECVQDMDHENMFWYRQDPGLGLRLIYFSYDVKMKEKGDIPEGYSVSREKKERFSLILESASTNQTSMYLCASVPGTYNEKLFFGSGTQLSVL.